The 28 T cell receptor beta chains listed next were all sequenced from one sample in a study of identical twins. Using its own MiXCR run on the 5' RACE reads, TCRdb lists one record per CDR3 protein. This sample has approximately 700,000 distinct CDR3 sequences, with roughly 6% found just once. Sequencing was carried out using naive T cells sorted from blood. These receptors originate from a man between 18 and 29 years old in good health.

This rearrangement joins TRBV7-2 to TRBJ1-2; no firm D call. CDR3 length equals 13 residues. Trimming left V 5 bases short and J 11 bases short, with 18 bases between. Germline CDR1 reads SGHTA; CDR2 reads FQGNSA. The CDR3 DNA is TGTGCCAGCAGCCAAGAACCCGACGGTCCATACACCTTC. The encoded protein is CASSQEPDGPYTF.

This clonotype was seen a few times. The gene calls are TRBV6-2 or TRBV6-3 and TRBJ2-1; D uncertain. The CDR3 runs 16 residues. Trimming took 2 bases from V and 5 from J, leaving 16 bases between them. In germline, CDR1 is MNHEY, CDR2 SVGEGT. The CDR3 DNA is TGTGCCAGCAGTTACGGATGGGCTCGAAGAGACAATGAGCAGTTCTTC. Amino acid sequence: CASSYGWARRDNEQFF.

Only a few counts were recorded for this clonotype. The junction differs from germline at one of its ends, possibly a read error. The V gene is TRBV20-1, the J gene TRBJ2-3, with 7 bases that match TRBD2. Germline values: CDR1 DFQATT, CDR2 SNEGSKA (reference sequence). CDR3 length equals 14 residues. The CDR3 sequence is CSARSSGSTDTQYF. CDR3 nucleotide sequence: TGCAGCGCTAGGTCTAGCGGAAGCACAGATACGCAGTATTTT.

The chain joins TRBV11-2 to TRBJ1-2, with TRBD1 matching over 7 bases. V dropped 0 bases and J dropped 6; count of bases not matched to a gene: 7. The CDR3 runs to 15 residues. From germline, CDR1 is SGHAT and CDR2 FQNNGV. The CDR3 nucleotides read TGTGCCAGCAGCTTAGATCGGCGACAGGGCCATGGCTACACCTTC. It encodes CASSLDRRQGHGYTF.

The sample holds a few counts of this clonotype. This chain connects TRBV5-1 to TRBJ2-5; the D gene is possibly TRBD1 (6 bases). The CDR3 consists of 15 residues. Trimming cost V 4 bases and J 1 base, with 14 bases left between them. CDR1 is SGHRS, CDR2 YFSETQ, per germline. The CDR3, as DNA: TGCGCCAGCAGCACCCCCACAGGGTTCCAAGAGACCCAGTACTTC. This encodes CASSTPTGFQETQYF.

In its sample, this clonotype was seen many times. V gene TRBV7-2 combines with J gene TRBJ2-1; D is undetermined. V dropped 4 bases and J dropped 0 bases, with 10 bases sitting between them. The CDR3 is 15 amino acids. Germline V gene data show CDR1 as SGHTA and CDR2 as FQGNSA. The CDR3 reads CASSSARSSYNEQFF. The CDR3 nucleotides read TGTGCCAGCAGCTCAGCGAGGAGCTCCTACAATGAGCAGTTCTTC.

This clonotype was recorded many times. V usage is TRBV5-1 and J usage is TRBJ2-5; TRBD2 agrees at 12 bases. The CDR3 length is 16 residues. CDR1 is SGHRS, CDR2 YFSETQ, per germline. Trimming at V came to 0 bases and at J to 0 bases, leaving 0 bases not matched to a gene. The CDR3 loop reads CASSLGTSGNQETQYF. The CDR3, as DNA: TGCGCCAGCAGCTTGGGGACTAGCGGGAACCAAGAGACCCAGTACTTC.

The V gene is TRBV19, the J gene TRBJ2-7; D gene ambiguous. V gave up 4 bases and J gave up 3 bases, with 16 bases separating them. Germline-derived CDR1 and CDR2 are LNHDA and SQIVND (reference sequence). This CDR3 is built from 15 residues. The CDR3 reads CASSSGNRLIYEQYF. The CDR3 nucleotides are TGTGCCAGTAGTAGTGGCAACCGACTCATCTACGAGCAGTACTTC.

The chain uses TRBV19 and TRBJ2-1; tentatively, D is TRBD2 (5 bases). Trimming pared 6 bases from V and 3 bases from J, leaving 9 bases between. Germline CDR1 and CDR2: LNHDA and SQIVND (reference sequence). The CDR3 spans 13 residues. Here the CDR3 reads CASRDRGYNEQFF. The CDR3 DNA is TGTGCCAGTAGGGACCGGGGCTACAATGAGCAGTTCTTC.

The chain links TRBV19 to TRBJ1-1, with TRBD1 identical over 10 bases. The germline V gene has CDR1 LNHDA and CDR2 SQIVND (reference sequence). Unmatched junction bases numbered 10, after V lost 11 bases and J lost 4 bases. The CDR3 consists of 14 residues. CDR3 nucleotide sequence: TGTGCCTGTGACAGGGGGCCCCTGGGCACTGAAGCTTTCTTT. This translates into CACDRGPLGTEAFF.

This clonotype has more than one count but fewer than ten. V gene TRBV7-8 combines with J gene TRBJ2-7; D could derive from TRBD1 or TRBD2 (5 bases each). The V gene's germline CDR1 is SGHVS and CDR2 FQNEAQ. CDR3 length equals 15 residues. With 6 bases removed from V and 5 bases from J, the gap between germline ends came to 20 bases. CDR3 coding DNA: TGTGCCAGCAGACGCTATACCGGGACGGAGAACGAGCAGTACTTC. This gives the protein CASRRYTGTENEQYF.

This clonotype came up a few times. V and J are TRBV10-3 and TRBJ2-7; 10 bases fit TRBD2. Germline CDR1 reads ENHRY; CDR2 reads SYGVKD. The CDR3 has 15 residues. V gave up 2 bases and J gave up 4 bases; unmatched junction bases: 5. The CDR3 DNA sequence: TGTGCCATCAGTGAGGGACTAGCGGAGAGATACGAGCAGTACGTC. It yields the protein CAISEGLAERYEQYV.

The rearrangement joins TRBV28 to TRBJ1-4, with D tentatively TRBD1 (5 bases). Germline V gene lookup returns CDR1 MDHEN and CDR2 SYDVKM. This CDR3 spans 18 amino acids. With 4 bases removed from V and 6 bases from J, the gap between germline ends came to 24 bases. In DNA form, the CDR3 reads TGTGCCAGCAGTTCCTCCGGCCGCAGACGGGGCAAGGATGAAAAACTGTTTTTT. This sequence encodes CASSSSGRRRGKDEKLFF.

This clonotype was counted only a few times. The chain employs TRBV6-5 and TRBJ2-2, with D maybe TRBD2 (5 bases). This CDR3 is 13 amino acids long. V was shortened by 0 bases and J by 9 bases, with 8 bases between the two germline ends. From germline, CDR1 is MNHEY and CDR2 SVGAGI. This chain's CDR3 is CASSYSRVRELFF. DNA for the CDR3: TGTGCCAGCAGTTACTCGAGGGTGAGGGAGCTGTTTTTT.

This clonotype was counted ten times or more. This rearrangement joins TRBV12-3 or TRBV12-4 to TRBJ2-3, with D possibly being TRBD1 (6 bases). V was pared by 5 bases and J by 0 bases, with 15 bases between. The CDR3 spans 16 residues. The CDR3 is CASSTPTGTSTDTQYF. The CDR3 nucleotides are TGTGCCAGCAGTACCCCGACAGGTACTAGCACAGATACGCAGTATTTT.

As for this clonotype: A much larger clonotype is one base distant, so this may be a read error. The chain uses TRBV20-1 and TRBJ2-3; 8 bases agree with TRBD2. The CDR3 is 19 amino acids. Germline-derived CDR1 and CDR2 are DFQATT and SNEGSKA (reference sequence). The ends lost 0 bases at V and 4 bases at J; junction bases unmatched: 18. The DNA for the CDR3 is TGCAGTGCTAGAGATCACCCTAACGGGAGGGAAGGATTCCCAGATACGCAGTATTTT. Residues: CSARDHPNGREGFPDTQYF.

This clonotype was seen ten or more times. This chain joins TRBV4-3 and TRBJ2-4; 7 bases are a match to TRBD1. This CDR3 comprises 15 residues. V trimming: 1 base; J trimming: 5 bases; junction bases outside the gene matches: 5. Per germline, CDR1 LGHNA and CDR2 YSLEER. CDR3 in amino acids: CASSQGKGQQNIQYF. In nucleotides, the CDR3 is TGCGCCAGCAGCCAAGGGAAGGGACAGCAAAACATTCAGTACTTC.

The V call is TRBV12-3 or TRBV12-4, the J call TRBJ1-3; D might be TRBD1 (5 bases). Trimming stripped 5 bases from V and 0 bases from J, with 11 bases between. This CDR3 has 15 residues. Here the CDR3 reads CASSRGASSGNTIYF. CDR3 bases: TGTGCCAGCAGTCGTGGGGCCTCCTCTGGAAACACCATATATTTT.

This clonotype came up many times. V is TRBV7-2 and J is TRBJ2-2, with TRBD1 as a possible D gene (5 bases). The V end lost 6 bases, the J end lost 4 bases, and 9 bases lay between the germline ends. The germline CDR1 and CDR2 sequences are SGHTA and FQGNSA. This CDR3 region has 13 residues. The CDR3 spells CASRITGTGELFF. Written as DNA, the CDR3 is TGTGCCAGCAGAATTACAGGCACCGGGGAGCTGTTTTTT.

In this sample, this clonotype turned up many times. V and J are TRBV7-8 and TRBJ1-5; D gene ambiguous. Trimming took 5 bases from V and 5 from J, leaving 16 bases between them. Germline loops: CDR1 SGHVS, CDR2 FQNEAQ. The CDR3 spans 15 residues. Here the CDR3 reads CASSPSRVADQPQHF. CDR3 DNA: TGTGCCAGCAGCCCGTCTAGAGTGGCGGATCAGCCCCAGCATTTT.

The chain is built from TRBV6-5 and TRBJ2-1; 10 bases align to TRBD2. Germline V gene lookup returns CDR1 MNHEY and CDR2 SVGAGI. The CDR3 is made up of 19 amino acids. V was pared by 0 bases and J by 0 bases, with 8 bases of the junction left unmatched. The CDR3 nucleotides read TGTGCCAGCAGTTACTCGTCTAGCGGGGGAGGGAGCTCCTACAATGAGCAGTTCTTC. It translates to CASSYSSSGGGSSYNEQFF.

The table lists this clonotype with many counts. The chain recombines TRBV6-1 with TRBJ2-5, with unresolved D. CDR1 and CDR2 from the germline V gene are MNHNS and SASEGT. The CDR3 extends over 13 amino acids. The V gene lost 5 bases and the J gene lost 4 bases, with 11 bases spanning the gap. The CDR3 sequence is CASSRKRPETQYF. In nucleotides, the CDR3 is TGTGCCAGCAGTCGAAAACGTCCAGAGACCCAGTACTTC.

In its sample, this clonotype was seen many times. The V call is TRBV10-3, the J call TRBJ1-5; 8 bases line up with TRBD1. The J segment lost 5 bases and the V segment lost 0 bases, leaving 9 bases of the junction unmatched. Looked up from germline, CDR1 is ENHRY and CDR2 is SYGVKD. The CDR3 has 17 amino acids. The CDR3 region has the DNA TGTGCCATCAGTGAGTCTGTGAGACAGGGGACCTATCAGCCCCAGCATTTT. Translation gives CAISESVRQGTYQPQHF.

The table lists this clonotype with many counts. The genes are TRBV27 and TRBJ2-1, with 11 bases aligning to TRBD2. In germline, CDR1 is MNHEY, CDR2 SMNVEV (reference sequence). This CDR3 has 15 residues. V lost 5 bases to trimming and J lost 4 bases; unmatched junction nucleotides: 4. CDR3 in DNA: TGTGCCAGCAGTCTAGCGGGAGGTCGGTACAATGAGCAGTTCTTC. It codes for CASSLAGGRYNEQFF.

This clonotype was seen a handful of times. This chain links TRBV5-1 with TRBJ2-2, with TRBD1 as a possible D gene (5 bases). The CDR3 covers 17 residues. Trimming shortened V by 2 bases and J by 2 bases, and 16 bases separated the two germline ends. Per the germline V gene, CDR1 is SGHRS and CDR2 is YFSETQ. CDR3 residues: CASSFWAPGHNTGELFF. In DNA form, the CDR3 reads TGCGCCAGCAGCTTCTGGGCCCCCGGACATAACACCGGGGAGCTGTTTTTT.

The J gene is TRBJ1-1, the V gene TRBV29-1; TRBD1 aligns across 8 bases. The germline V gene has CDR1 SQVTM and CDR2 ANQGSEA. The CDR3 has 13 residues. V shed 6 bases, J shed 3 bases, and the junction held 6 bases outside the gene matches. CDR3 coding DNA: TGCAGCGTGGGATACAGGGGGGACACTGAAGCTTTCTTT. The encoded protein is CSVGYRGDTEAFF.

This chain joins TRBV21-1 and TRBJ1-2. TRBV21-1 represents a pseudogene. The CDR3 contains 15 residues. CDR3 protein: CASFLLPRPRYGYTF. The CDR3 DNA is TGTGCCAGCTTCTTGTTACCCAGACCGCGCTATGGCTACACCTTC.

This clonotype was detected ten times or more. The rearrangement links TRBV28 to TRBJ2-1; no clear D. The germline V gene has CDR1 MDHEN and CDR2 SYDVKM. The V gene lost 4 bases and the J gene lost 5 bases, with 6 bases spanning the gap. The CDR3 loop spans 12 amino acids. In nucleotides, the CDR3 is TGTGCCAGCAGTTCCCTAGACAATGAGCAGTTCTTC. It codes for CASSSLDNEQFF.